This T cell receptor beta chain was found in a study of blood T cell repertoires in COVID-19. The data were produced by immunoSEQ multiplex PCR, yet TCRdb's version contains in-frame clones alone and is incomplete. The sample records around 95,000 clones, around four fifths being singletons. This clone has just a few counts. CDR1 KGHDR and CDR2 SFDVKD come from the germline V gene. The V and J ends lost 6 bases and 1 base, in that order; junction bases with no gene match: 11. The CDR3 runs 17 residues. The V call is TRBV24-1, the J call TRBJ2-1; 7 bases agree with TRBD2. Sequenced input: peripheral blood. The origin of this receptor is a middle-aged man with active or convalescent COVID-19. CDR3 protein: CATSKPLTGGSYNEQFF. Here the CDR3 DNA reads TGTGCCACCAGTAAACCCTTGACGGGAGGTTCCTACAATGAGCAGTTCTTC.